This T cell receptor (beta chain) comes out of a study of sequential checkpoint blockade in melanoma. The wider study: Patients were randomized 1:1 to nivolumab-then-ipilimumab or ipilimumab-then-nivolumab first-line.

Documented treatment: randomized to nivolumab then ipilimumab (arm A) or the reverse (arm B). PBMC sorting kept live CD3+CD8+ cells without CD19 or CD56. V shed 6 bases and J shed 4 bases, with 8 bases lying between them. Per germline, CDR1 MNHEY and CDR2 SMNVEV (reference sequence). The CDR3 extends over 12 amino acids. Here immunoSEQ multiplex PCR was the method, and the copy in TCRdb shows in-frame clones only, minus some. Of under 20,000 clones in the sample, roughly two thirds were seen once. The receptor's source is a human donor with melanoma. This chain links TRBV27 with TRBJ2-3; D ambiguous. Sequences were derived from CD8+ T cells sorted from blood (inferred from file names), sampled from a patient given nivolumab and ipilimumab in sequence. The CDR3 DNA follows: TGTGCCAGCAGCCGGCTAGCAGATACGCAGTATTTT. This codes for CASSRLADTQYF.